This entry lists 9 T cell receptor beta chains sequenced from one sample in a study of blood T cell repertoires in COVID-19. TCRdb's copy holds only in-frame clones and misses some; the assay was immunoSEQ multiplex PCR. The data contain hundreds of thousands of clones, approximately 83% of them seen just once; the ten biggest clones take up 3.3%. The sequenced sample consisted of PBMCs or T cells enriched from blood (not recorded which). The origin of the receptors is a woman between 40 and 55 years old with acute COVID-19.

The rearrangement joins TRBV4-1 to TRBJ2-1; tentatively, D is TRBD1 (5 bases). The V gene lost 3 bases and the J gene lost 0 bases, with 12 bases spanning the gap. The germline gives CDR1 MGHRA, CDR2 YSYEKL. The CDR3 has 16 amino acids. The CDR3 DNA reads as TGCGCCAGCAGCCACCCGACAGCTAGCTCCTACAATGAGCAGTTCTTC. This sequence encodes CASSHPTASSYNEQFF.

The sample holds one count of this clone. The genes are TRBV11-2 and TRBJ1-1, with 8 positions matching TRBD1. The junction had 0 bases not matched to a gene; V was cut back by 3 bases and J by 0 bases. CDR3 length: 14 residues. Germline V CDR1 and CDR2: SGHAT, FQNNGV. CDR3 DNA: TGTGCCAGCAGCTTGACAGGGGTGAACACTGAAGCTTTCTTT. Protein: CASSLTGVNTEAFF.

CDR3 amino acids: CASSSRLAIGGPTDTQYF. Here the CDR3 DNA reads TGTGCCAGCAGCTCTCGACTAGCGATCGGGGGCCCTACAGATACGCAGTATTTT. V gene TRBV5-6 combines with J gene TRBJ2-3; 8 bases line up with TRBD2. Germline V gives CDR1 SGHDT, CDR2 YYEEEE. This CDR3 is 18 amino acids long. The ends lost 3 bases at V and 3 bases at J; junction bases unmatched: 15.

V and J are TRBV10-2 and TRBJ2-3, with 8 bases fitting TRBD2. The CDR3 has 16 residues. Per germline, CDR1 WSHSY and CDR2 SAAADI. V was pared by 3 bases and J by 3 bases, with 8 bases of the junction left unmatched. The CDR3 coding sequence is TGCGCCAGCAGTGATATGAGCGGGGGAGAAACAGATACGCAGTATTTT. Encoded protein: CASSDMSGGETDTQYF.

The chain carries TRBV7-2 and TRBJ1-6; 8 bases are a match to TRBD1. The germline V gene has CDR1 SGHTA and CDR2 FQGNSA. This CDR3 has 15 residues. J lost 17 bases, V lost 3 bases, and 15 bases had no gene match. The CDR3 nucleotides read TGTGCCAGCAGCTTTCCGGGACAGGCGCCGGATAAGGTCCACTTT. Its translation: CASSFPGQAPDKVHF.

The rearrangement uses TRBV19 and TRBJ1-5; tentative D call: TRBD1 (5 bases). Trimming took off 6 bases at V and 0 bases at J, with 12 bases between the two ends. The germline V gene has CDR1 LNHDA and CDR2 SQIVND (reference sequence). The CDR3 totals 15 residues. CDR3 loop: CASSYKTASNQPQHF. CDR3 bases: TGTGCCAGTAGCTATAAGACAGCTAGCAATCAGCCCCAGCATTTT.

The chain joins TRBV6-5 to TRBJ2-5; D is possibly TRBD1 (5 bases). CDR1 is MNHEY, CDR2 SVGAGI, per germline. The CDR3 sequence is 13 residues long. Trimming left V 7 bases short and J 2 bases short, with 11 bases between. The CDR3 region is CASTRQRQETQYF. CDR3 coding DNA: TGTGCCAGCACAAGACAGAGGCAAGAGACCCAGTACTTC.

This clone came up a few times. The chain joins TRBV9 to TRBJ2-2, with 9 bases identical to TRBD2. CDR1 and CDR2 from the germline V gene are SGDLS and YYNGEE. V lost 3 bases to trimming and J lost 8 bases; unmatched junction nucleotides: 5. The CDR3 totals 14 residues. CDR3 in amino acids: CASSEASGKGELFF. In nucleotides, the CDR3 is TGTGCCAGCAGCGAGGCTAGCGGGAAGGGGGAGCTGTTTTTT.

The chain links TRBV7-2 to TRBJ1-5, with D possibly matching TRBD1 (5 bases). Trimming removed 1 base from V and 3 bases from J, with 10 bases in between. The CDR3 totals 15 residues. CDR1 and CDR2 from the germline V gene are SGHTA and FQGNSA. CDR3 bases: TGTGCCAGCAGCTTAGAAACAGGACCCAATCAGCCCCAGCATTTT. It specifies CASSLETGPNQPQHF.